This T cell receptor beta chain was recovered during a study of blood T cells in healthy people across ages. Whole-study findings and limits: Significant beta diversity loss was already apparent by age approximately 40, declining roughly linearly.

A second PCR of about 6 to 11 cycles used a sample-barcoded 5' primer and a J-beta primer mix. Using its own MiXCR run on the 5' RACE reads, TCRdb lists one record per CDR3 protein. The table records hundreds of thousands of distinct CDR3 sequences, 58% of them present only once. As concerns this clonotype: Its cognate antigen is unknown.

This sequence originates from a man aged 60 to 75 in good health. Sequencing input: blood.

Here the CDR3 DNA reads TGTGCCAGCAGTGACTCGTTCGGGGGGCCCGACAATGAGCAGTTCTTC. Amino acid sequence: CASSDSFGGPDNEQFF. V and J are TRBV6-4 and TRBJ2-1; D perhaps matches TRBD2 (7 bases). The germline gives CDR1 MRHNA, CDR2 SNTAGT. The length of the CDR3 is 16 residues. V was cut by 0 bases and J by 5 bases, with 14 bases left in between.